The T cell receptor beta chain described here comes from a study of blood T cell repertoires in COVID-19. Study summary: Sites across the United States, Italy and Spain contributed samples from acute and convalescent COVID-19. Sources were T cells, B-cell-depleted T cells, or PBMCs; the material itself was cDNA or gDNA.

Germline-derived CDR1 and CDR2 are MNHNS and SASEGT. V lost 1 base to trimming and J lost 7 bases; unmatched junction nucleotides: 7. CDR3 length: 15 residues. Per the original methods: It was from reference gene primer amplification that nucleated cell counts were estimated. Only in-frame clones appear in the TCRdb table, and some are missing; sequencing was by immunoSEQ multiplex PCR. The V and J calls and the clone size are those of that table, but D and trimming were determined from the DNA. The sample shows fewer than 300,000 clones, over 65% of them seen only once. This receptor was taken from a woman aged 70-85 years with active or convalescent COVID-19. The V and J genes are TRBV6-1 and TRBJ2-3; TRBD2 agrees at 8 bases. Material for sequencing was peripheral blood. CDR3 nucleotides: TGTGCCAGCAGTGAAGTCGACGGGGGGGCAAATACGCAGTATTTT. This encodes CASSEVDGGANTQYF.